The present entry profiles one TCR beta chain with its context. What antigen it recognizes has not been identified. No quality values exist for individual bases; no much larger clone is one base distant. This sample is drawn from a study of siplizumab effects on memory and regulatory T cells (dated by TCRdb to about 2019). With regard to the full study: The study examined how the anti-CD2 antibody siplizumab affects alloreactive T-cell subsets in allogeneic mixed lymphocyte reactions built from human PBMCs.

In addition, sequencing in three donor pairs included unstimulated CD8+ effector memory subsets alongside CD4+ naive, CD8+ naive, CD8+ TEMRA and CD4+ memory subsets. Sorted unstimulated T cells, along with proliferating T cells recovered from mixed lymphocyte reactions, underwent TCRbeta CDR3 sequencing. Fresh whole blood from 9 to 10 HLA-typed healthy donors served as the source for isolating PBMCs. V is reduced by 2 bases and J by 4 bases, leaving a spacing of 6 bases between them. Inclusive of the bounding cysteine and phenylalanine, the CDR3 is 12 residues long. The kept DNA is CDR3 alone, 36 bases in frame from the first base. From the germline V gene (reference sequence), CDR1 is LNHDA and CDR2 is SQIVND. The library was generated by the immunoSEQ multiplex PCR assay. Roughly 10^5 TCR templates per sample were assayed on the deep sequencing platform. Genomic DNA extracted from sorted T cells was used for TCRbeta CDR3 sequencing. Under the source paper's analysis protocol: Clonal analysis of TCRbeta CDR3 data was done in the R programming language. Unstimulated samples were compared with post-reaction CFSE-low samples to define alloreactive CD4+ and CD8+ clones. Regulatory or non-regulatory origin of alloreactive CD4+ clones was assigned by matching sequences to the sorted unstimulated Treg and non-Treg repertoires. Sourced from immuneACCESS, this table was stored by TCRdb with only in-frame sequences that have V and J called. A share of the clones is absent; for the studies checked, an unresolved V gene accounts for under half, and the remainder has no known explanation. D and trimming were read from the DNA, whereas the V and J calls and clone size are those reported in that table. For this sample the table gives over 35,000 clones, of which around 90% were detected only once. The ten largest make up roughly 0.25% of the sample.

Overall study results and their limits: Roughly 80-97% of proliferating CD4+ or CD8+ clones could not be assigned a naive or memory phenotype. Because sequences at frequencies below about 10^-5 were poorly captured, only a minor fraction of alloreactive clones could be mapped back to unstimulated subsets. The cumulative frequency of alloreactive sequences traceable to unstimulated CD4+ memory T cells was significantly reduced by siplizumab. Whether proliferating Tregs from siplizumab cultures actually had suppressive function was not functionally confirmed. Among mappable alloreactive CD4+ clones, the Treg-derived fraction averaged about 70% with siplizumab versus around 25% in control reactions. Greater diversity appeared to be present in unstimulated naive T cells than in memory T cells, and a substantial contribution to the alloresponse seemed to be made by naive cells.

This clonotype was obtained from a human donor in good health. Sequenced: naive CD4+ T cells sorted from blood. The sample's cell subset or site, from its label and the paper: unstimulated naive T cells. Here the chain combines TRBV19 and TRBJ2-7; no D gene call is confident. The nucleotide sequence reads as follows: TGTGCCAGTAGTATAATGGGGTACGAGCAGTACTTC. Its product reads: CASSIMGYEQYF.